Listed here is a single T cell receptor (beta chain). Its antigen specificity is not known. No base quality information exists; no much larger clone differs at one position. Participants in the prospective study were enrolled through a virtual design, were aged roughly 18 to 90 years, and lived in approximately 24 United States geographic areas. Cohort assignment in the prospective study relied on participant-reported clinical history from a screening survey and a study questionnaire. Recovered participants in ImmuneRACE Cohort 3 were defined by two consecutive negative NP/OP PCR tests, clearance by a healthcare professional, or resolution of symptoms. Each participant in the prospective study had whole blood, serum and a nasopharyngeal or oropharyngeal swab collected by mobile phlebotomists. Prospective study participants could optionally give additional blood draws and questionnaires over a roughly two-month period. Blood samples from the prospective study were shipped frozen or at room temperature prior to DNA extraction.

Unmatched junction bases come to 4, with V trimmed by 10 bases and J by 3 bases. Its CDR3 holds 13 amino acids, cysteine through phenylalanine. The only DNA kept is the CDR3, 39 bases in frame from the first base. Via the germline V gene, CDR1 is MNHEY and CDR2 SVGAGI. The immunoSEQ Assay, a bias-controlled multiplex PCR, was used to amplify TCRbeta CDR3 regions from genomic DNA. The paper's data handling went like this. Within the assay, amplification of reference gene primers was used to estimate how many nucleated cells each sample contained. Sequence reads were collapsed and filtered to measure the absolute abundance of every unique TCRbeta CDR3 rearrangement. For each sample, productive Simpson clonality was calculated as the square root of Simpson's diversity index over productive rearrangements. TCRdb holds this immuneACCESS table with in-frame rearrangements only. Some clones are missing; in checked studies, unresolved V genes explain under half, and the rest has no known cause. Clonal size and the V and J genes are those of that table, whereas D and trimming came from the DNA. In this sample the table shows roughly 300,000 clones, roughly 85% of which occur a single time. The top ten constitute under 6% of the sample.

This entry is derived from a study of blood T cell repertoires in COVID-19 (dated by TCRdb to about 2020). Some background on the complete study: Samples from collaborators originated in the United States, Italy and Spain and spanned both the acute and convalescent phases of COVID-19. The material from the prospective study consisted of cDNA or gDNA derived from T cells, B-cell-depleted T cells, or PBMCs. The dataset comprised deeply sampled blood TCRbeta repertoires from subjects exposed to, actively infected with, or recovered from COVID-19. A freely available public database, intended as a resource for researchers studying the immune response to SARS-CoV-2, is where the repertoires were released. The samples were drawn from the first 160 participants of the ongoing ImmuneRACE study and from 950 to 1,500 subjects provided by 6 global collaborators. A de-identified subject ID, COVID-19 status, age in years and sex were almost always included in the sample metadata. Where available, HLA class I and class II types were obtained from metadata supplied by the sample provider rather than from assay-based typing. The investigation overall reported the following: Clinical and demographic metadata were provided uncurated, with the amount varying by source and participant.

The rearranged chain carries TRBV6-5 and TRBJ1-5; TRBD1 lines up with 9 middle nucleotides. The sequence was collected from a woman aged 25 to 39 who had recovered from COVID-19. Source material: PBMCs or T cells enriched from blood (not recorded which). The CDR3: CATGTGINQPQHF. DNA sequence: TGTGCCACCGGGACAGGGATCAATCAGCCCCAGCATTTT.